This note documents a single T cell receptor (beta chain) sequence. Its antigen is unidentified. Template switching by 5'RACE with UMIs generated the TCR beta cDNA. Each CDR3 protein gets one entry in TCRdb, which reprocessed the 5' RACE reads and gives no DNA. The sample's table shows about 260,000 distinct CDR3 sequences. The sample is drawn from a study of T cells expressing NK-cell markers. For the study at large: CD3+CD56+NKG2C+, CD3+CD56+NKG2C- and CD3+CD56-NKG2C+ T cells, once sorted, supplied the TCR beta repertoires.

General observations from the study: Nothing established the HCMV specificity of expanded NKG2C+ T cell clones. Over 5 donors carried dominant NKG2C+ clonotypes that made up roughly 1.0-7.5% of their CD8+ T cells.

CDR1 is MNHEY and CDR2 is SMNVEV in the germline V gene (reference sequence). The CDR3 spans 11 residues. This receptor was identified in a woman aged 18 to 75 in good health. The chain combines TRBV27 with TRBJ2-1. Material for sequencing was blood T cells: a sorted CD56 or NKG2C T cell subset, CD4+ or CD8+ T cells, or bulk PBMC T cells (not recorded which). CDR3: CASSLEAEQFF.